The 22 T cell receptor beta chains in this list originate from one sample, sequenced in a study of T cell responses to AZD1222 COVID-19 vaccine. The method was immunoSEQ multiplex PCR; TCRdb's version includes in-frame clones alone and lacks a portion of them. In the table there are about 150,000 clones, more than 85% of which are singletons. Specimen: peripheral blood, collected on day 0 of AZD1222 vaccination. The receptors come from an adult in good health.

This chain joins TRBV5-4 and TRBJ2-3; maybe TRBD2 (5 bases). Trimming left V 0 bases short and J 0 bases short, with 14 bases between. The germline gives CDR1 SGHNT, CDR2 YYREEE (reference sequence). The length of the CDR3 is 17 residues. The CDR3 region is CASSLATGWPSTDTQYF. Here the CDR3 DNA reads TGTGCCAGCAGCTTGGCCACGGGGTGGCCTAGCACAGATACGCAGTATTTT.

This chain joins TRBV10-3 and TRBJ1-4, with D tentatively TRBD1 (5 bases). Germline V gene sequence: CDR1 ENHRY, CDR2 SYGVKD. Trimming took off 4 bases at V and 0 bases at J, with 12 bases between the two ends. There are 16 residues in the CDR3. The CDR3 reads CAISARPGSTNEKLFF. The CDR3, as DNA: TGTGCCATCAGTGCTCGTCCAGGGTCAACTAATGAAAAACTGTTTTTT.

The V gene is TRBV11-3, the J gene TRBJ2-2, with D possibly being TRBD2 (6 bases). V was cut by 5 bases and J by 2 bases, with 12 bases left in between. The CDR3 sequence is 15 residues long. Germline V gene data show CDR1 as SGHNT and CDR2 as YENEEA. The CDR3 is CASSIGGTNTGELFF. CDR3 coding DNA: TGTGCCAGCAGCATAGGAGGGACTAACACCGGGGAGCTGTTTTTT.

The CDR3 loop reads CASSPDREIHGYTF. The CDR3 DNA sequence: TGTGCCAGCAGTCCGGACAGGGAAATCCATGGCTACACCTTC. V is TRBV6-5 and J is TRBJ1-2; 8 positions match TRBD1. The CDR3 runs 14 residues. V gave up 5 bases and J gave up 6 bases; unmatched junction bases: 8. Germline CDR1 and CDR2: MNHEY and SVGAGI.

The V gene is TRBV5-6, the J gene TRBJ2-7; D unresolved. Trimming cost V 0 bases and J 1 base, with 5 bases left between them. The CDR3 is made up of 13 amino acids. Germline V gives CDR1 SGHDT, CDR2 YYEEEE. The DNA of the CDR3 is TGTGCCAGCAGCTTGGTTTCTTCCTACGAGCAGTACTTC. Translated: CASSLVSSYEQYF.

This clone was counted once. The chain recombines TRBV7-2 with TRBJ1-3; unclear D gene. The CDR3 loop spans 14 amino acids. Between the trimmed V and J ends, which lost 5 bases and 4 bases, there was a span of 12 bases. Germline V gives CDR1 SGHTA, CDR2 FQGNSA. The CDR3: CASSHKHRGNTIYF. The CDR3 nucleotides are TGTGCCAGCAGCCACAAACATCGGGGAAACACCATATATTTT.

CDR3 nucleotide sequence: TGCGCCAGCAGCTTGGAAGTGAACGAGCAGTACTTC. Protein product: CASSLEVNEQYF. The chain is built from TRBV5-1 and TRBJ2-7; D gene uncertain. Germline V lookup: CDR1 SGHRS, CDR2 YFSETQ. V was clipped by 0 bases and J by 5 bases, with 6 bases between them. The CDR3 totals 12 residues.

The chain couples TRBV7-2 to TRBJ2-1, with a possible D match to TRBD1 (6 bases). The V and J ends lost 4 bases and 2 bases respectively, with 9 bases between them. CDR1 and CDR2 from the germline V gene are SGHTA and FQGNSA. The CDR3 totals 14 residues. CDR3 amino acids: CASSWGQAYNEQFF. The CDR3, as DNA: TGTGCCAGCAGCTGGGGGCAGGCCTACAATGAGCAGTTCTTC.

This rearrangement joins TRBV19 to TRBJ2-1; TRBD2 matches 8 bases. V shed 7 bases, J shed 0 bases, and the junction held 5 bases outside the gene matches. Germline V gives CDR1 LNHDA, CDR2 SQIVND (reference sequence). This CDR3 comprises 15 residues. The CDR3 DNA is TGTGCCAGTACCGGTAGCGGGGACTCCTACAATGAGCAGTTCTTC. This encodes CASTGSGDSYNEQFF. The whole variable domain, remainder taken from reference TRBV19 and TRBJ2-1, is DGGITQSPKYLFRKEGQNVTLSCEQNLNHDAMYWYRQDPGQGLRLIYYSQIVNDFQKGDIAEGYSVSREKKESFPLTVTSAQKNPTAFYLCASTGSGDSYNEQFFGPGTRLTVL.

The chain uses TRBV6-5 and TRBJ1-2; no reliable D call. Per the germline V gene, CDR1 is MNHEY and CDR2 is SVGAGI. V lost 5 bases and J 4 bases, leaving 14 bases between the germline ends. CDR3 size: 14 residues. Here the CDR3 reads CASSPGRESYGYTF. CDR3 nucleotide sequence: TGTGCCAGCAGTCCTGGACGGGAGAGCTATGGCTACACCTTC.

The chain links TRBV3-1 (or the pseudogene TRBV3-2) to TRBJ1-1; D is unresolved. CDR3 length: 14 amino acids. Germline lookup yields CDR1 LGHDT and CDR2 YNNKEL (reference sequence). Trimming removed 1 base at V and 2 bases at J, with 8 bases between. CDR3 amino acids: CASSQVLSNTEAFF. The CDR3 nucleotides are TGTGCCAGCAGCCAAGTTTTGAGTAACACTGAAGCTTTCTTT.

V and J are TRBV5-1 and TRBJ1-4, with TRBD1 identical over 8 bases. V dropped 3 bases and J dropped 5; count of bases not matched to a gene: 3. CDR3 size: 14 residues. In germline, CDR1 is SGHRS, CDR2 YFSETQ. CDR3 nucleotide sequence: TGCGCCAGCAGCTCAAGACAGGGGAATGAAAAACTGTTTTTT. It translates to CASSSRQGNEKLFF.

The rearrangement links TRBV5-1 to TRBJ2-1, with TRBD2 matching 8 bases. CDR3 length: 15 amino acids. The V and J ends lost 4 bases and 6 bases, in that order; junction bases with no gene match: 9. Germline V gene sequence: CDR1 SGHRS, CDR2 YFSETQ. CDR3 residues: CASSSILAGSNEQFF. The CDR3 coding sequence is TGCGCCAGCAGCAGCATCCTAGCGGGTAGCAATGAGCAGTTCTTC.

The chain carries TRBV5-1 and TRBJ2-2; perhaps TRBD1 as D (6 bases). V lost 4 bases to trimming and J lost 2 bases, with 12 bases between them. CDR1 SGHRS and CDR2 YFSETQ come from the germline V gene. This CDR3 region has 15 residues. The CDR3 reads CASSSRDINTGELFF. The DNA of the CDR3 is TGCGCCAGCAGCAGCCGGGACATTAACACCGGGGAGCTGTTTTTT. Combining the CDR3 with reference TRBV5-1 and TRBJ2-2 gives the whole variable domain KAGVTQTPRYLIKTRGQQVTLSCSPISGHRSVSWYQQTPGQGLQFLFEYFSETQRNKGNFPGRFSGRQFSNSRSEMNVSTLELGDSALYLCASSSRDINTGELFFGEGSRLTVL.

The chain combines TRBV15 with TRBJ1-2, with D maybe TRBD1 (5 bases). With 0 bases removed from V and 4 bases from J, the gap between germline ends came to 9 bases. CDR1 is LNHNV and CDR2 is YYDKDF in the germline V gene (reference sequence). This CDR3 has 14 residues. The chain's CDR3 is CATSRDTGFYGYTF. The CDR3 nucleotides read TGTGCCACCAGCAGAGATACAGGTTTCTATGGCTACACCTTC. Full variable domain (missing parts from reference TRBV15 and TRBJ1-2): DAMVIQNPRYQVTQFGKPVTLSCSQTLNHNVMYWYQQKSSQAPKLLFHYYDKDFNNEADTPDNFQSRRPNTSFCFLDIRSPGLGDTAMYLCATSRDTGFYGYTFGSGTRLTVV.

This clone appeared a few times. Other DNA sequences in the same sample also yield this CDR3. V usage is TRBV30 and J usage is TRBJ2-7, with a tentative D call TRBD2 (6 bases). This CDR3 has 11 residues. Trimming cost V 2 bases and J 7 bases, with 9 bases left between them. Germline assignment: CDR1 GTSNPN and CDR2 SVGIG (reference sequence). CDR3 protein: CAWSLTSEQYF. The CDR3 nucleotides read TGTGCCTGGAGTCTGACTAGTGAGCAGTACTTC.

The CDR3 coding sequence is TGTGCCAGCAGCTTAGGAGGGGGCGCCCCGGCTTTCTTT. Residues: CASSLGGGAPAFF. The rearrangement uses TRBV7-3 and TRBJ1-1, with 7 positions matching TRBD1. Losses at the gene ends were 2 bases for V and 11 bases for J; bases not matched to a gene: 8. Germline V gene sequence: CDR1 SGHTA, CDR2 FQGTGA. The CDR3 sequence is 13 residues long.

The gene calls are TRBV13 and TRBJ1-2, with D possibly being TRBD1 (5 bases). The germline V gene encodes CDR1 PRHDT and CDR2 FYEKMQ (reference sequence). The CDR3 extends over 13 amino acids. V was pared by 2 bases and J by 8 bases, with 12 bases between. CDR3 protein: CASSLRGKRGYTF. The CDR3 coding sequence is TGTGCCAGCAGCTTACGGGGGAAACGCGGCTACACCTTC. Full variable domain (outside the CDR3, taken from reference TRBV13 and TRBJ1-2): AAGVIQSPRHLIKEKRETATLKCYPIPRHDTVYWYQQGPGQDPQFLISFYEKMQSDKGSIPDRFSAQQFSDYHSELNMSSLELGDSALYFCASSLRGKRGYTFGSGTRLTVV.

This clone was seen just once. The rearrangement uses TRBV29-1 and TRBJ1-1, with D possibly TRBD1 on 5 matching bases. The CDR3 spans 14 residues. Germline V lookup: CDR1 SQVTM, CDR2 ANQGSEA. V gave up 8 bases and J gave up 4 bases, with 20 bases separating them. The CDR3 nucleotides read TGCAGCTTCCAACCTCCGGGGCCCACCACTGAAGCTTTCTTT. Protein sequence: CSFQPPGPTTEAFF.

This chain joins TRBV6-5 and TRBJ1-1; D gene unclear. The CDR3 spans 14 residues. Deletions cut 4 bases from V and 3 bases from J, with 12 bases between. Germline CDR1 reads MNHEY; CDR2 reads SVGAGI. The CDR3 loop reads CASSFSNGDTEAFF. The CDR3 bases are TGTGCCAGCAGTTTCTCAAACGGGGACACTGAAGCTTTCTTT.

CDR3 loop: CASRPGTGNQPQHF. CDR3 DNA: TGTGCCAGCAGACCGGGTACAGGGAATCAGCCCCAGCATTTT. The V call is TRBV7-9, the J call TRBJ1-5; D may be TRBD1 (6 bases). The CDR3 spans 14 residues. The ends were cut back, 6 bases at V and 4 bases at J, with 13 bases in the middle. Germline V lookup: CDR1 SEHNR, CDR2 FQNEAQ (reference sequence).

The J gene is TRBJ1-1, the V gene TRBV15; the match to TRBD1 covers 9 bases. The V and J ends lost 3 bases and 0 bases, in that order; junction bases with no gene match: 2. This CDR3 contains 15 residues. Germline assignment: CDR1 LNHNV and CDR2 YYDKDF (reference sequence). The CDR3 region has the DNA TGTGCCACCAGCAGGTGGACAGGGGTGAACACTGAAGCTTTCTTT. It encodes CATSRWTGVNTEAFF.